Presented here are 29 T cell receptor beta chains from one specimen sequenced in a study of blood T cell repertoires in COVID-19. The assay was immunoSEQ multiplex PCR, and TCRdb's table has in-frame clones only and misses some. This sample has some 330,000 clones, with 80% to 90% found just once. The sequencing sample was made of PBMCs or T cells enriched from blood (not recorded which). These receptors were obtained from a man aged 25 to 45 who had recovered from COVID-19.

This clone was found once. The chain couples TRBV5-1 to TRBJ2-3; 11 bases align to TRBD1. This CDR3 has 18 amino acids. Looked up from germline, CDR1 is SGHRS and CDR2 is YFSETQ. The trim removed 0 bases at V and 0 bases at J, leaving 6 bases unmatched. CDR3 residues: CASSLGRDRGTSTDTQYF. DNA for the CDR3: TGCGCCAGCAGCTTGGGTCGGGACAGGGGGACAAGCACAGATACGCAGTATTTT.

The V gene is TRBV10-3, the J gene TRBJ1-1; D not resolved. CDR3 length: 13 amino acids. CDR1 ENHRY and CDR2 SYGVKD come from the germline V gene. Trimming shortened V by 11 bases and J by 0 bases, and 13 bases separated the two germline ends. Written as DNA, the CDR3 is TGTGCCGCACAGCTCTCATTGAACACTGAAGCTTTCTTT. It encodes CAAQLSLNTEAFF.

CDR3 sequence: CASSRGQGLTTEAFF. The DNA for the CDR3 is TGTGCCAGCAGTAGAGGACAGGGGCTAACAACTGAAGCTTTCTTT. V usage is TRBV28 and J usage is TRBJ1-1, with 9 bases that match TRBD1. Germline CDR1 MDHEN, CDR2 SYDVKM. CDR3 length: 15 amino acids. V lost 5 bases to trimming and J lost 5 bases; unmatched junction nucleotides: 9.

This chain uses TRBV30 with TRBJ2-7; TRBD1 agrees at 7 bases. Trimming removed 3 bases from V and 3 bases from J; junction bases left unmatched: 5. Germline lookup yields CDR1 GTSNPN and CDR2 SVGIG (reference sequence). The CDR3 runs to 13 residues. Here the CDR3 DNA reads TGTGCCTGGAGGGCGACAGGGAACTACGAGCAGTACTTC. Residues: CAWRATGNYEQYF.

This clone has just a few counts. CDR3 sequence (DNA): TGCGCCAGCAGTGAGCGGGACAATGCTTTCTATGGCTACACCTTC. Translating gives CASSERDNAFYGYTF. V is TRBV10-1 and J is TRBJ1-2; tentatively, D is TRBD1 (6 bases). Germline loops: CDR1 WNHNN, CDR2 SYGVQD (reference sequence). The ends were cut back, 2 bases at V and 4 bases at J, with 14 bases in the middle. This CDR3 has 15 amino acids.

The chain couples TRBV19 to TRBJ2-3; D is unclear. The V and J ends lost 7 bases and 1 base respectively, with 9 bases between them. The CDR3 contains 13 residues. Germline V gene data show CDR1 as LNHDA and CDR2 as SQIVND (reference sequence). The CDR3: CASIARGTDTQYF. CDR3 nucleotides: TGTGCCAGTATAGCCCGGGGCACAGATACGCAGTATTTT.

The V gene is TRBV20-1, the J gene TRBJ2-1, with 13 bases identical to TRBD2. The CDR3 is made up of 15 amino acids. V was clipped by 3 bases and J by 4 bases; unmatched bases: 3. CDR1 DFQATT and CDR2 SNEGSKA come from the germline V gene (reference sequence). The CDR3: CSASGTSGEYNEQFF. CDR3 in DNA: TGCAGTGCTAGTGGGACTAGCGGGGAGTACAATGAGCAGTTCTTC.

This rearrangement joins TRBV5-1 to TRBJ2-5, with 7 bases aligning to TRBD2. The CDR3 has 15 residues. Germline assignment: CDR1 SGHRS and CDR2 YFSETQ. V dropped 5 bases and J dropped 5; count of bases not matched to a gene: 12. CDR3 in amino acids: CASRPGTNVLETQYF. CDR3 DNA: TGCGCCAGCAGACCCGGGACTAACGTTCTGGAGACCCAGTACTTC.

This chain joins TRBV6-5 and TRBJ1-2; TRBD1 matches at 7 bases. Germline CDR1 MNHEY, CDR2 SVGAGI. The CDR3 is 13 residues long. The junction had 7 bases not matched to a gene; V was cut back by 6 bases and J by 6 bases. CDR3 bases: TGTGCCAGCAGAACAACAGGGGAGGATGGCTACACCTTC. Translation gives CASRTTGEDGYTF.

V gene TRBV10-2 combines with J gene TRBJ2-3; possible D gene TRBD2, 5 bases. Deletions cut 5 bases from V and 10 bases from J, with 10 bases between. Per germline, CDR1 WSHSY and CDR2 SAAADI. CDR3 size: 11 residues. The CDR3 DNA reads TGCGCCAGCAGTCCCGGGAACCCGCAGTATTTT. Translating gives CASSPGNPQYF.

This clone came up once. The chain recombines TRBV28 with TRBJ1-2; 9 bases fit TRBD1. The J segment lost 4 bases and the V segment lost 5 bases, leaving 5 bases of the junction unmatched. The CDR3 spans 14 residues. Germline V gives CDR1 MDHEN, CDR2 SYDVKM. The CDR3 sequence: CASSVTGGFYGYTF. DNA of the CDR3: TGTGCCAGCAGTGTCACAGGGGGCTTCTATGGCTACACCTTC.

The chain employs TRBV4-2 and TRBJ1-1; 8 bases fit TRBD1. CDR3 length: 16 amino acids. Germline V lookup: CDR1 LGHNA, CDR2 YNFKEQ. After removal of 4 bases from V and 3 bases from J, the junction contained 10 bases not matched to a gene. CDR3 sequence reads: CASSPDDRGIDTEAFF. Here the CDR3 DNA reads TGTGCCAGCAGCCCCGACGACAGGGGAATAGACACTGAAGCTTTCTTT.

The CDR3 is CASSLEQGAKAFF. The CDR3 coding sequence is TGTGCCAGCAGCTTAGAGCAGGGGGCGAAAGCTTTCTTT. V usage is TRBV11-2 and J usage is TRBJ1-1; 8 bases match TRBD1. CDR1 is SGHAT and CDR2 is FQNNGV in the germline V gene. The ends lost 0 bases at V and 9 bases at J; junction bases unmatched: 3. The CDR3 is 13 residues long.

This clone has more than one count but fewer than ten. The sample contains more than one DNA sequence encoding this CDR3. The chain has TRBV28 and TRBJ1-4; the match to TRBD1 covers 7 bases. Germline V CDR1 and CDR2: MDHEN, SYDVKM. V was pared by 5 bases and J by 8 bases, with 11 bases of the junction left unmatched. The CDR3 covers 15 residues. The CDR3 nucleotides read TGTGCCAGCAGTGCCCTGACAGGGAGTGGCGAAAAACTGTTTTTT. It codes for CASSALTGSGEKLFF.

The chain is built from TRBV4-1 and TRBJ1-2; TRBD1 agrees at 11 bases. The V gene end was trimmed by 5 bases and the J gene end by 8 bases; junction bases not matched to a gene: 10. Germline CDR1 and CDR2: MGHRA and YSYEKL. The CDR3 covers 15 residues. The CDR3 spells CASSVGQGAREGYTF. The CDR3 nucleotides read TGCGCCAGCAGCGTAGGACAGGGGGCACGGGAGGGCTACACCTTC.

The chain links TRBV18 to TRBJ1-6; D not resolved. V shed 2 bases and J shed 5 bases, with 13 bases lying between them. Germline V gene lookup returns CDR1 KGHSH and CDR2 LQKENI. The CDR3 is 16 amino acids. CDR3 protein: CASSPEAPGNNSPLHF. The CDR3 DNA is TGTGCCAGCTCACCAGAGGCCCCTGGCAATAATTCACCCCTCCACTTT.

V gene TRBV24-1 combines with J gene TRBJ1-1; 9 bases fit TRBD1. Per germline, CDR1 KGHDR and CDR2 SFDVKD. Unmatched junction bases numbered 7, after V lost 5 bases and J lost 4 bases. This CDR3 has 15 amino acids. The CDR3 spells CATSAGIQGATEAFF. The CDR3 DNA is TGTGCCACCAGTGCGGGCATACAGGGGGCCACTGAAGCTTTCTTT.

This chain joins TRBV28 and TRBJ1-6; no firm D call. This CDR3 has 12 residues. CDR1 and CDR2 (germline): MDHEN, SYDVKM. The germline V and J ends were trimmed by 8 bases and 10 bases, with 12 bases remaining between them. This chain's CDR3 is CASATRISPLHF. The CDR3 DNA is TGTGCCAGCGCGACCAGGATATCACCCCTCCACTTT.

This clone was detected only a few times. The V call is TRBV9, the J call TRBJ1-5, with D hard to call. The V and J ends lost 4 bases and 7 bases respectively, with 15 bases between them. Germline V gene data show CDR1 as SGDLS and CDR2 as YYNGEE. The CDR3 is made up of 14 amino acids. CDR3 amino acids: CASSPGAGVQPQHF. In DNA form, the CDR3 reads TGTGCCAGCAGCCCCGGTGCGGGCGTGCAGCCCCAGCATTTT.

J is TRBJ1-4 and V is TRBV7-9; no clear D gene. The CDR3 contains 14 residues. The V gene lost 1 base and the J gene lost 2 bases, with 5 bases spanning the gap. Germline CDR1 reads SEHNR; CDR2 reads FQNEAQ (reference sequence). The CDR3 here is CASSLGGTNEKLFF. The CDR3 DNA is TGTGCCAGCAGCTTAGGAGGGACTAATGAAAAACTGTTTTTT.

This clone was seen only once. The chain combines TRBV24-1 with TRBJ2-7, with D perhaps matching TRBD1 (6 bases). The CDR3 totals 16 residues. V gave up 2 bases and J gave up 3 bases, with 16 bases separating them. Per the germline V gene, CDR1 is KGHDR and CDR2 is SFDVKD. The CDR3 reads CATSDSGQQGHYEQYF. The CDR3 nucleotides read TGTGCCACCAGTGATTCTGGACAACAGGGCCACTACGAGCAGTACTTC.

This clone is a singleton in its sample. The rearrangement uses TRBV28 and TRBJ1-6, with 7 bases identical to TRBD1. CDR1 and CDR2 (germline): MDHEN, SYDVKM. The CDR3 is 12 amino acids. Unmatched junction bases numbered 9, after V lost 5 bases and J lost 17 bases. In DNA form, the CDR3 reads TGTGCCAGCAGTCCTCTGGGGGACAGAGTCCACTTT. Translated: CASSPLGDRVHF.

The chain employs TRBV29-1 and TRBJ2-5, with 8 bases matching TRBD1. V lost 7 bases to trimming and J lost 4 bases; unmatched junction nucleotides: 8. CDR1 SQVTM and CDR2 ANQGSEA come from the germline V gene. The CDR3 is made up of 13 amino acids. The CDR3 sequence: CSAEGQGRETQYF. CDR3 DNA: TGCAGCGCCGAAGGACAGGGACGAGAGACCCAGTACTTC. The complete variable domain, with remaining parts taken from reference TRBV29-1 and TRBJ2-5, reads SAVISQKPSRDICQRGTSLTIQCQVDSQVTMMFWYRQQPGQSLTLIATANQGSEATYESGFVIDKFPISRPNLTFSTLTVSNMSPEDSSIYLCSAEGQGRETQYFGPGTRLLVL.

The chain links TRBV6-5 to TRBJ2-7, with 7 bases fitting TRBD1. The germline V gene has CDR1 MNHEY and CDR2 SVGAGI. Trimming removed 5 bases from V and 4 bases from J; junction bases left unmatched: 8. The CDR3 spans 14 residues. CDR3 loop: CASSIWDREYEQYF. The CDR3 DNA reads as TGTGCCAGCAGTATATGGGACAGAGAGTACGAGCAGTACTTC.

Only one count was recorded for this clone. This chain joins TRBV19 and TRBJ1-6; 8 nucleotides agree with TRBD1. Germline V gives CDR1 LNHDA, CDR2 SQIVND (reference sequence). The trim removed 4 bases at V and 6 bases at J, leaving 5 bases unmatched. The CDR3 is 15 residues long. The CDR3 DNA reads as TGTGCCAGTAGTACCCGGGACAGGCCTAATTCACCCCTCCACTTT. Protein: CASSTRDRPNSPLHF.

The chain couples TRBV19 to TRBJ1-5, with 7 positions matching TRBD1. The trim removed 10 bases at V and 6 bases at J, leaving 12 bases unmatched. The CDR3 contains 14 residues. Per the germline V gene, CDR1 is LNHDA and CDR2 is SQIVND (reference sequence). CDR3 region: CATTRDRSFQPQHF. CDR3 DNA: TGTGCCACCACCCGGGACAGATCTTTTCAGCCCCAGCATTTT.

The V gene is TRBV7-8, the J gene TRBJ2-2; 7 bases agree with TRBD1. The CDR3 covers 16 residues. CDR1 is SGHVS, CDR2 FQNEAQ, per germline. V trimming: 5 bases; J trimming: 3 bases; junction bases outside the gene matches: 9. The CDR3 DNA reads as TGTGCCAGCAGCACCTTACAGGGGCGAGACACCGGGGAGCTGTTTTTT. It encodes CASSTLQGRDTGELFF.

The chain links TRBV7-8 to TRBJ2-1, with TRBD2 matching over 7 bases. In germline, CDR1 is SGHVS, CDR2 FQNEAQ. The CDR3 is 18 amino acids. Unmatched junction bases numbered 19, after V lost 7 bases and J lost 4 bases. The CDR3 is CASNKEPAGRERYNEQFF. The CDR3 nucleotides read TGTGCCAGCAACAAAGAACCCGCGGGGAGGGAAAGGTACAATGAGCAGTTCTTC.

The chain couples TRBV5-1 to TRBJ1-2; D possibly corresponds to TRBD1 (6 bases). This CDR3 contains 13 residues. CDR1 SGHRS and CDR2 YFSETQ come from the germline V gene. Trimming removed 4 bases from V and 3 bases from J, with 10 bases in between. The CDR3 DNA is TGCGCCAGCAGCCTAGGACAGCACTATGGCTACACCTTC. Translating gives CASSLGQHYGYTF.